This T cell receptor (beta chain) was sequenced for a study of control samples from healthy donors and cancer patients. Data came from immunoSEQ multiplex PCR; TCRdb stores just in-frame clones and leaves some out. The repertoire has tens of thousands of clones, approximately 84% of them found once; the top ten carry 38%. The CDR3 runs to 18 residues. Germline assignment: CDR1 SGHKS and CDR2 YYEKEE (reference sequence). V was clipped by 5 bases and J by 0 bases; unmatched bases: 13. The TCR comes from a man aged 65 to 85 with lung cancer. V gene TRBV5-5 combines with J gene TRBJ1-3, with 8 positions matching TRBD1. Sequencing was carried out using PBMCs. CDR3 DNA: TGTGCCAGCAGTTCTCGGACAGGGCCTATGAGCTCTGGAAACACCATATATTTT. Its protein product is CASSSRTGPMSSGNTIYF.